These 20 T cell receptor beta chains were all obtained from the same sample, sequenced in a study of blood T cell repertoires in COVID-19. Only in-frame clones appear in the TCRdb table, and some are missing; sequencing was by immunoSEQ multiplex PCR. The table lists approximately 220,000 clones, 70% to 90% of them singletons. The sequenced sample was peripheral blood. Source of these receptors: a man between 45 and 60 years old with acute or convalescent COVID-19.

This clone was counted a few times. This sequence joins TRBV3-1 (or the pseudogene TRBV3-2) and TRBJ1-2; the match to TRBD1 covers 8 bases. The germline V gene encodes CDR1 LGHDT and CDR2 YNNKEL (reference sequence). The CDR3 totals 15 residues. Losses at the gene ends were 3 bases for V and 6 bases for J; bases not matched to a gene: 9. The CDR3 DNA follows: TGTGCCAGCAGCCACTACTTAACAGGGGGGGATGGCTACACCTTC. Amino acid sequence: CASSHYLTGGDGYTF.

The chain employs TRBV10-3 and TRBJ2-5; no clear D gene. V was clipped by 6 bases and J by 2 bases, with 19 bases between them. The CDR3 spans 16 residues. Germline V gene data show CDR1 as ENHRY and CDR2 as SYGVKD. CDR3 amino acids: CAISPGSGLWQETQYF. The CDR3 nucleotides are TGTGCCATCAGCCCCGGGTCCGGTCTTTGGCAAGAGACCCAGTACTTC.

V and J are TRBV5-1 and TRBJ2-7; the match to TRBD1 covers 10 bases. J lost 9 bases, V lost 4 bases, and 7 bases had no gene match. Germline V CDR1 and CDR2: SGHRS, YFSETQ. The CDR3 length is 13 residues. The CDR3 DNA follows: TGCGCCAGCAGCCCGGGACAGGGGAACGGGCAGTACTTC. Protein product: CASSPGQGNGQYF.

The chain has TRBV7-9 and TRBJ1-4; no reliable D call. CDR3 size: 14 residues. Deletions cut 5 bases from V and 4 bases from J, with 11 bases between. The germline V gene has CDR1 SEHNR and CDR2 FQNEAQ (reference sequence). CDR3 nucleotides: TGTGCCAGCAGCCGAGAGGGTGTTAATGAAAAACTGTTTTTT. Its translation is CASSREGVNEKLFF.

This rearrangement joins TRBV19 to TRBJ1-3, with 7 bases aligning to TRBD1. Germline assignment: CDR1 LNHDA and CDR2 SQIVND (reference sequence). The trim removed 8 bases at V and 0 bases at J, leaving 4 bases unmatched. This CDR3 comprises 14 residues. CDR3 nucleotides: TGTGCCAGTGCCGGGACAGCCTCTGGAAACACCATATATTTT. Encoded protein: CASAGTASGNTIYF.

The chain joins TRBV19 to TRBJ1-2; no reliable D call. CDR1 and CDR2 from the germline V gene are LNHDA and SQIVND (reference sequence). The CDR3 is made up of 15 amino acids. Deletions cut 6 bases from V and 4 bases from J, with 18 bases between. The chain's CDR3 is CASRAEGYIGYGYTF. DNA for the CDR3: TGTGCCAGTAGGGCAGAGGGCTATATTGGCTATGGCTACACCTTC.

The chain combines TRBV5-1 with TRBJ1-4; TRBD1 aligns across 10 bases. The CDR3 spans 14 residues. The V gene end was trimmed by 3 bases and the J gene end by 10 bases; junction bases not matched to a gene: 6. Germline V gene sequence: CDR1 SGHRS, CDR2 YFSETQ. For the CDR3, the DNA is TGCGCCAGCAGCTCTCGGGACAGGGGAGGAAAACTGTTTTTT. This encodes CASSSRDRGGKLFF.

In DNA form, the CDR3 reads TGTGCCAGTAGTACCCGGACAGGGCTGGGGAATGAGCAGTTCTTC. Translating it yields CASSTRTGLGNEQFF. The chain recombines TRBV19 with TRBJ2-1; 8 bases match TRBD1. V lost 4 bases and J lost 7; bases outside the gene matches: 9. The CDR3 spans 15 residues. Germline V gives CDR1 LNHDA, CDR2 SQIVND (reference sequence).

The rearrangement links TRBV3-1 (or the pseudogene TRBV3-2) to TRBJ1-6, with D uncertain. V was clipped by 0 bases and J by 7 bases, with 10 bases between them. The CDR3 is 15 amino acids. CDR1 is LGHDT, CDR2 YNNKEL, per germline (reference sequence). CDR3 DNA sequence: TGTGCCAGCAGCCAAGATCTTGACTCCAATTCACCCCTCCACTTT. It translates to CASSQDLDSNSPLHF.

The gene calls are TRBV12-3 or TRBV12-4 and TRBJ2-1; D is ambiguous. There are 13 residues in the CDR3. Trimming shortened V by 7 bases and J by 6 bases, and 13 bases separated the two germline ends. CDR3 bases: TGTGCCAGCACCTTGAGGCTCAGCAATGAGCAGTTCTTC. This codes for CASTLRLSNEQFF.

The V call is TRBV5-5, the J call TRBJ2-7; no definite D call. The CDR3 covers 14 residues. V was cut by 2 bases and J by 0 bases, with 9 bases left in between. Germline V gene lookup returns CDR1 SGHKS and CDR2 YYEKEE (reference sequence). The DNA of the CDR3 is TGTGCCAGCAGCTTTCGCCTGAGCTCCTACGAGCAGTACTTC. It codes for CASSFRLSSYEQYF.

The V call is TRBV28, the J call TRBJ1-6; 10 nucleotides agree with TRBD1. Per germline, CDR1 MDHEN and CDR2 SYDVKM. The CDR3 sequence is 14 residues long. Trimming cost V 4 bases and J 9 bases; bases outside gene matches: 3. The CDR3 sequence: CASSYRDRGSPLHF. The CDR3 coding sequence is TGTGCCAGCAGTTACCGGGACAGGGGTTCACCCCTCCACTTT.

The sample holds one count of this clone. The V gene is TRBV5-1, the J gene TRBJ1-4, with D possibly being TRBD1 (5 bases). CDR3 length: 16 residues. V gave up 1 base and J gave up 2 bases, with 12 bases separating them. The germline V gene has CDR1 SGHRS and CDR2 YFSETQ. CDR3 amino acids: CASSLSTGTTNEKLFF. The CDR3 DNA follows: TGCGCCAGCAGCTTGTCAACCGGGACTACTAATGAAAAACTGTTTTTT. The full variable domain, rest sourced from reference TRBV5-1 and TRBJ1-4, is KAGVTQTPRYLIKTRGQQVTLSCSPISGHRSVSWYQQTPGQGLQFLFEYFSETQRNKGNFPGRFSGRQFSNSRSEMNVSTLELGDSALYLCASSLSTGTTNEKLFFGSGTQLSVL.

V gene TRBV5-1 combines with J gene TRBJ1-1; D is ambiguous. The ends were cut back, 4 bases at V and 0 bases at J, with 4 bases in the middle. CDR3 length: 12 amino acids. Germline CDR1 reads SGHRS; CDR2 reads YFSETQ. The CDR3 DNA sequence: TGCGCCAGCAGCGAGCTGAACACTGAAGCTTTCTTT. Protein: CASSELNTEAFF.

This clone came up once. This chain joins TRBV12-3 or TRBV12-4 and TRBJ1-5; D call uncertain. V lost 3 bases, J lost 7 bases, and 10 bases lay in between. The CDR3 is 13 amino acids. Here the CDR3 reads CASSLGRIQPQHF. Written as DNA, the CDR3 is TGTGCCAGCAGTTTGGGGAGGATACAGCCCCAGCATTTT.

This clone was detected only a few times. The genes are TRBV7-3 and TRBJ1-1; TRBD1 agrees at 8 bases. V dropped 4 bases and J dropped 2; count of bases not matched to a gene: 9. This CDR3 comprises 16 residues. Germline CDR1 and CDR2: SGHTA and FQGTGA. The CDR3 protein is CASSSQGTGPNTEAFF. CDR3 nucleotides: TGTGCCAGCAGCTCGCAGGGGACAGGTCCAAACACTGAAGCTTTCTTT.

The gene calls are TRBV10-2 and TRBJ2-7; TRBD1 aligns across 7 bases. Germline V gene sequence: CDR1 WSHSY, CDR2 SAAADI. The CDR3 is made up of 13 amino acids. With V trimmed by 6 bases and J by 3 bases, 5 bases remained unmatched. The CDR3 is CASRLGTVYEQYF. In DNA form, the CDR3 reads TGCGCCAGCAGATTGGGGACAGTCTACGAGCAGTACTTC.

This clone was detected only once. The CDR3, as DNA: TGTGCCAGCAGTTTGTCCGTGGAACTAGACGTACCCCTCCACTTT. It translates to CASSLSVELDVPLHF. This sequence joins TRBV6-6 and TRBJ1-6, with no clear D. This CDR3 contains 15 residues. V dropped 4 bases and J dropped 12 bases, with 19 bases sitting between them. Germline V CDR1 and CDR2: MNHNY, SVGAGI (reference sequence).

This clone came up once. CDR3 in amino acids: CASSQDYTESLYGYTF. CDR3 in DNA: TGCGCCAGCAGCCAGGATTACACAGAAAGCCTCTATGGCTACACCTTC. This chain connects TRBV4-1 to TRBJ1-2; D remains unclear. Deletions cut 3 bases from V and 4 bases from J, with 18 bases between. The CDR3 has 16 amino acids. Looked up from germline, CDR1 is MGHRA and CDR2 is YSYEKL.

The V call is TRBV5-1, the J call TRBJ2-7, with a weak D call TRBD2 (6 bases). The CDR3 length is 15 residues. Trimming removed 4 bases from V and 1 base from J, with 15 bases in between. Germline CDR1 is SGHRS and CDR2 is YFSETQ. The CDR3 reads CASSPYTGGSYEQYF. CDR3 nucleotides: TGCGCCAGCAGCCCGTATACCGGAGGGTCCTACGAGCAGTACTTC.